This is a list of T cell receptor beta chains from one sample in a study of CD8+ T cells in alopecia areata. The data were produced by immunoSEQ multiplex PCR, yet TCRdb's version contains in-frame clones alone and is incomplete. Counted here are roughly 120,000 clones, more than 30% occurring once; the ten biggest clones make up over 3%. Sequenced input: CD4+ T cells sorted from blood. Receptors originate from a human donor with alopecia areata. Each CDR3 is given with its conserved first and last residue. A D gene is named only where the DNA matches it firmly. Clone size is shown for a subset of rows, as once, few, many or a class of expanded clone.

V gene: TRBV7-6
clone size: .
J gene: TRBJ2-5
CDR3 length: 14
D gene: TRBD1
CDR3 DNA: TGTGCCAGCAGCCGAGGGACAGGGGAAGAGACCCAGTACTTC
CDR3 protein: CASSRGTGEETQYF

V gene: TRBV29-1
clone size: few
J gene: TRBJ2-5
CDR3 length: 14
D gene: TRBD1
CDR3 DNA: TGCAGCGTTGACCGGACAGGGGGCCGCGAGACCCAGTACTTC
CDR3 protein: CSVDRTGGRETQYF

V gene: TRBV29-1
clone size: few
J gene: TRBJ2-5
CDR3 length: 14
D gene: .
CDR3 DNA: TGCAGCGTTGAAGAGTGGATAGATGGAGAGACCCAGTACTTC
CDR3 protein: CSVEEWIDGETQYF

V gene: TRBV27
clone size: .
J gene: TRBJ1-3
CDR3 length: 14
D gene: .
CDR3 DNA: TGTGCCAGCAGAGCCCAGGGATCTGGAAACACCATATATTTT
CDR3 protein: CASRAQGSGNTIYF

V gene: TRBV10-3
clone size: .
J gene: TRBJ1-1
CDR3 length: 14
D gene: .
CDR3 DNA: TGTGCCATCAGCTTGGACAGAGGTTCCACTGAAGCTTTCTTT
CDR3 protein: CAISLDRGSTEAFF

V gene: TRBV27
clone size: .
J gene: TRBJ2-1
CDR3 length: 15
D gene: .
CDR3 DNA: TGTGCCAGCAGCCGCTTGGGGGGGCAGAACAATGAGCAGTTCTTC
CDR3 protein: CASSRLGGQNNEQFF

V gene: TRBV29-1
clone size: .
J gene: TRBJ1-2
CDR3 length: 13
D gene: TRBD1
CDR3 DNA: TGCAGCGTTGGGGGACAGGGGAACTATGGCTACACCTTC
CDR3 protein: CSVGGQGNYGYTF

V gene: TRBV7-2
clone size: .
J gene: TRBJ2-4
CDR3 length: 14
D gene: .
CDR3 DNA: TGTGCCAGCAGCTCGGGACTAGCCAAAAACATTCAGTACTTC
CDR3 protein: CASSSGLAKNIQYF

V gene: TRBV30
clone size: few
J gene: TRBJ2-6
CDR3 length: 17
D gene: .
CDR3 DNA: TGTGCCTGGAGCCGGGGCAGGGCTAGCTCTGGGGCCAACGTCCTGACTTTC
CDR3 protein: CAWSRGRASSGANVLTF

V gene: TRBV18
clone size: .
J gene: TRBJ1-1
CDR3 length: 15
D gene: .
CDR3 DNA: TGTGCCAGCTCACTAACGAAACAGGGGAACACTGAAGCTTTCTTT
CDR3 protein: CASSLTKQGNTEAFF

V gene: TRBV29-1
clone size: .
J gene: TRBJ2-4
CDR3 length: 14
D gene: .
CDR3 DNA: TGCAGCGGATTGATATTCGGAGCCAAAAACATTCAGTACTTC
CDR3 protein: CSGLIFGAKNIQYF

V gene: TRBV7-6
clone size: few
J gene: TRBJ2-7
CDR3 length: 16
D gene: TRBD1
CDR3 DNA: TGTGCCAGCAGCCCCGGCGCCGGGACAGAGTACTACGAGCAGTACTTC
CDR3 protein: CASSPGAGTEYYEQYF

V gene: TRBV2
clone size: once
J gene: TRBJ2-5
CDR3 length: 13
D gene: TRBD1
CDR3 DNA: TGTGCCAGCGGGGACAGCCTCGGCGAGACCCAGTACTTC
CDR3 protein: CASGDSLGETQYF

V gene: TRBV15
clone size: many
J gene: TRBJ2-7
CDR3 length: 17
D gene: .
CDR3 DNA: TGTGCCACCAGCAGAGCTCCGAAAACAGGGCTTCCCTACGAGCAGTACTTC
CDR3 protein: CATSRAPKTGLPYEQYF

V gene: TRBV7-9
clone size: .
J gene: TRBJ2-7
CDR3 length: 14
D gene: .
CDR3 DNA: TGTGCCAGCAGCTTGGACAGTTCCCCCTACGAGCAGTACTTC
CDR3 protein: CASSLDSSPYEQYF

V gene: TRBV29-1
clone size: few
J gene: TRBJ2-3
CDR3 length: 13
D gene: .
CDR3 DNA: TGCAGCGTGAGCCCAACTAGCACAGATACGCAGTATTTT
CDR3 protein: CSVSPTSTDTQYF

V gene: TRBV5-1
clone size: .
J gene: TRBJ2-2
CDR3 length: 16
D gene: TRBD1
CDR3 DNA: TGCGCCAGCACCGATTTAGACAGGGCAAACACCGGGGAGCTGTTTTTT
CDR3 protein: CASTDLDRANTGELFF

V gene: TRBV29-1
clone size: few
J gene: TRBJ1-5
CDR3 length: 14
D gene: TRBD1
CDR3 DNA: TGCAGCGTTAGTTCCGGGACAGGGGGACAGCCCCAGCATTTT
CDR3 protein: CSVSSGTGGQPQHF

V gene: TRBV18
clone size: .
J gene: TRBJ2-5
CDR3 length: 14
D gene: TRBD1
CDR3 DNA: TGTGCCAGCTCAGAACTACAGGGGGTTGAGACCCAGTACTTC
CDR3 protein: CASSELQGVETQYF

V gene: TRBV7-8
clone size: few
J gene: TRBJ1-1
CDR3 length: 13
D gene: .
CDR3 DNA: TGTGCCAGCAGCTTAGGGGCAGTCCCTGAAGCTTTCTTT
CDR3 protein: CASSLGAVPEAFF

V gene: TRBV29-1
clone size: few
J gene: TRBJ2-1
CDR3 length: 13
D gene: .
CDR3 DNA: TGCAGCGTTGACAGGGGTAGCGTCGATGAGCAGTTCTTC
CDR3 protein: CSVDRGSVDEQFF

V gene: TRBV27
clone size: .
J gene: TRBJ2-7
CDR3 length: 15
D gene: TRBD2
CDR3 DNA: TGTGCCAGCACTTCCACGAGCGGGAGTGAATACGAGCAGTACTTC
CDR3 protein: CASTSTSGSEYEQYF

V gene: TRBV18
clone size: few
J gene: TRBJ2-1
CDR3 length: 14
D gene: .
CDR3 DNA: TGTGCCAGCTCACCATTCACGCGAGGGAGTGAGCAGTTCTTC
CDR3 protein: CASSPFTRGSEQFF

V gene: TRBV29-1
clone size: few
J gene: TRBJ1-1
CDR3 length: 13
D gene: .
CDR3 DNA: TGCAGCGTTGGGACAACGACGAACACTGAAGCTTTCTTT
CDR3 protein: CSVGTTTNTEAFF

V gene: TRBV30
clone size: once
J gene: TRBJ1-3
CDR3 length: 14
D gene: .
CDR3 DNA: TGTGCCTGGGGTTTTGGAGGATCTGGAAACACCATATATTTT
CDR3 protein: CAWGFGGSGNTIYF

V gene: TRBV5-6
clone size: few
J gene: TRBJ1-2
CDR3 length: 15
D gene: TRBD1
CDR3 DNA: TGTGCCAGCAGCTTGGGGGGACAGATTAACTATGGCTACACCTTC
CDR3 protein: CASSLGGQINYGYTF

V gene: TRBV30
clone size: .
J gene: TRBJ1-1
CDR3 length: 13
D gene: .
CDR3 DNA: TGTGCCTGGAGGACAGCAATGAACACTGAAGCTTTCTTT
CDR3 protein: CAWRTAMNTEAFF

V gene: TRBV5-1
clone size: .
J gene: TRBJ2-5
CDR3 length: 13
D gene: .
CDR3 DNA: TGCGCCAGCAGCGGGGACGGACAAGAGACCCAGTACTTC
CDR3 protein: CASSGDGQETQYF

V gene: TRBV20-1
clone size: few
J gene: TRBJ2-5
CDR3 length: 11
D gene: .
CDR3 DNA: TGCAGTGCTACCCTCCGGGAGACCCAGTACTTC
CDR3 protein: CSATLRETQYF

V gene: TRBV7-9
clone size: few
J gene: TRBJ1-6
CDR3 length: 15
D gene: TRBD1
CDR3 DNA: TGTGCCAGCAGCATACCGGGACAGGGTGGTTCACCCCTCCACTTT
CDR3 protein: CASSIPGQGGSPLHF

V gene: TRBV28
clone size: few
J gene: TRBJ1-2
CDR3 length: 12
D gene: .
CDR3 DNA: TGTGCCAGTAGCGAGACGGGAGGCGGCTACACCTTC
CDR3 protein: CASSETGGGYTF

V gene: TRBV29-1
clone size: .
J gene: TRBJ2-2
CDR3 length: 12
D gene: .
CDR3 DNA: TGCAGCGCACGCCGCAACACCGGGGAGCTGTTTTTT
CDR3 protein: CSARRNTGELFF

V gene: TRBV29-1
clone size: .
J gene: TRBJ2-1
CDR3 length: 13
D gene: TRBD2
CDR3 DNA: TGCAGCGTTGACCGACTAGCGGGAATCGAGCAGTTCTTC
CDR3 protein: CSVDRLAGIEQFF

V gene: TRBV29-1
clone size: .
J gene: TRBJ1-5
CDR3 length: 14
D gene: .
CDR3 DNA: TGCAGCGTTGAAACGGGGAATAGCAATCAGCCCCAGCATTTT
CDR3 protein: CSVETGNSNQPQHF

V gene: TRBV27
clone size: .
J gene: TRBJ2-4
CDR3 length: 17
D gene: .
CDR3 DNA: TGTGCCAGCAGTTTACGGGGCGGTTCCGTAGCCAAAAACATTCAGTACTTC
CDR3 protein: CASSLRGGSVAKNIQYF

V gene: TRBV10-3
clone size: few
J gene: TRBJ2-1
CDR3 length: 13
D gene: TRBD1
CDR3 DNA: TGTGCCATCAGGGATGGACAGGGCAATGAGCAGTTCTTC
CDR3 protein: CAIRDGQGNEQFF

V gene: TRBV2
clone size: .
J gene: TRBJ2-3
CDR3 length: 14
D gene: .
CDR3 DNA: TGTGCCAGCACTCTAGAAGGGCCCAGGAATACGCAGTATTTT
CDR3 protein: CASTLEGPRNTQYF

V gene: TRBV15
clone size: .
J gene: TRBJ2-7
CDR3 length: 17
D gene: TRBD1
CDR3 DNA: TGTGCCACCAGCAGAGATCACAGGGGTATGAGCTCCTACGAGCAGTACTTC
CDR3 protein: CATSRDHRGMSSYEQYF

V gene: TRBV30
clone size: few
J gene: TRBJ2-1
CDR3 length: 16
D gene: TRBD2
CDR3 DNA: TGTGCCTGGGACACCCCGGGACTAGCGACGTACAATGAGCAGTTCTTC
CDR3 protein: CAWDTPGLATYNEQFF

V gene: TRBV7-9
clone size: few
J gene: TRBJ1-2
CDR3 length: 12
D gene: .
CDR3 DNA: TGTGCCAGCAGCCCAGAACAACGCGGCTACACCTTC
CDR3 protein: CASSPEQRGYTF

V gene: TRBV2
clone size: .
J gene: TRBJ2-3
CDR3 length: 20
D gene: TRBD2
CDR3 DNA: TGTGCCAGCAGGGGACTAGCGGGGGACACGGGCGGGCGCGGTGCAGATACGCAGTATTTT
CDR3 protein: CASRGLAGDTGGRGADTQYF

V gene: TRBV29-1
clone size: .
J gene: TRBJ1-1
CDR3 length: 13
D gene: .
CDR3 DNA: TGCAGCGTTGACAGGACAGTGAACACTGAAGCTTTCTTT
CDR3 protein: CSVDRTVNTEAFF